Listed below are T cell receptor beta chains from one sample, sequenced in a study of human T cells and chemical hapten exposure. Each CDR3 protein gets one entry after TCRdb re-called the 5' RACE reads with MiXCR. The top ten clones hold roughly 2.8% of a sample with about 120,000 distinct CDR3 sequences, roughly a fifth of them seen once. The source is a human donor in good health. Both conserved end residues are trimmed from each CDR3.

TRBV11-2 ASSGLADLAKNIQY
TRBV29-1 SVGTGGEGNQPQH
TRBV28 ASSLTGVAADTQY
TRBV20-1 SARLGTYTEAF
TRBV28 ASTMGAQETQY
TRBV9 ASSVGSGLEQF
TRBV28 ASRLAGGPVEQY
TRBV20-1 SATLGTGGAGLNIQY
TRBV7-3 ASSLTAYSTGTGELF
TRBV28 ASSLAGAGTDTQY
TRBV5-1 ASSPDILGLAAHNEQF
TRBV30 AWRGDSPSYEQY
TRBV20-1 SALLAGSYNEQF
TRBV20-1 SVGGQRDFRTEAF
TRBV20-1 SAPVPPNARIGQF
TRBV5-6 ASSMPTVSSGNTIY
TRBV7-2 ASRLNSGTGYNEQF
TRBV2 ASSEVVNEQF
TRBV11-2 ASSPRLNYGYT
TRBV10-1 ASSEIAGESAEAF
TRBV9 ASSVDGSVSNYGYT
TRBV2 ASSEDSQPQH
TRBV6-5 ASSRTGGGKQY
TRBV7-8 ASSLDTQY
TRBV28 AALEGGLDYGYT
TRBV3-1 ASSQDERKRVSGANVLT
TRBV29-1 SAKVTEAF
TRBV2 ASSVTSGRAGTDTQY
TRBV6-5 ASSPEYRTVQETQY
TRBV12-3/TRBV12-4 ASSLGGRAGETQY
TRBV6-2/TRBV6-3 ASRMYYNKQF